This TCR beta chain was sequenced for a study of OX40 agonist ivuxolimab in advanced cancers. Study results and limitations: Also showing low normalized T-cell clonal expansion were some of the nonresponders.

Germline CDR1 reads SGDLS; CDR2 reads YYNGEE. There are 15 residues in the CDR3. The protocol was immunoSEQ multiplex PCR, while the TCRdb copy is restricted to in-frame clones and leaves out a portion. Altogether fewer than 25,000 clones are present, over 80% being singletons, with the ten largest covering 36%. As regards this clone: Its antigen is as yet unknown. Germline is not matched at one junction end, which may reflect a read error.

This sample comprised CD4+ or CD8+ T cells sorted from blood, obtained in a trial of the OX40 agonist ivuxolimab. This clonotype originated in an adult with an advanced solid tumor such as melanoma, head and neck, liver or kidney cancer. This chain uses TRBV9 with TRBJ2-5; D unresolved. CDR3 bases: TGTGCCAGCAGCGTAGGGGGTACAAACCAGGAGACCCAGTACTTC. Protein: CASSVGGTNQETQYF. Drawing the rest from reference TRBV9 and TRBJ2-5, the complete variable domain is DSGVTQTPKHLITATGQRVTLRCSPRSGDLSVYWYQQSLDQGLQFLIQYYNGEERAKGNILERFSAQQFPDLHSELNLSSLELGDSALYFCASSVGGTNQETQYFGPGTRLLVL.